The 18 T cell receptor beta chains given below trace back to one sample, sequenced in a study of T cells after yellow fever vaccination. TCRdb re-derived calls from the 5' RACE reads in MiXCR, one entry per CDR3 protein. The sample holds 100,000 to 150,000 distinct CDR3 sequences, approximately 9% seen once. The sample consisted of CD8+ T cells sorted from PBMCs, taken on the day of the yellow fever booster vaccination. These receptors were collected from a man aged 18 to 29 who received the YFV17D yellow fever vaccine.

This clonotype has more than one count but fewer than ten. The chain links TRBV4-1 to TRBJ2-1; 8 bases are a match to TRBD1. V lost 5 bases to trimming and J lost 4 bases; unmatched junction nucleotides: 7. Germline V CDR1 and CDR2: MGHRA, YSYEKL. The CDR3 is made up of 15 amino acids. For the CDR3, the DNA is TGCGCCAGCAGCACCGGACAGGGCTATTACAATGAGCAGTTCTTC. It specifies CASSTGQGYYNEQFF.

This clonotype turned up a few times. The chain has TRBV28 and TRBJ1-1; TRBD1 aligns across 9 bases. With V trimmed by 4 bases and J by 1 base, 7 bases remained unmatched. The CDR3 length is 16 residues. CDR1 and CDR2 from the germline V gene are MDHEN and SYDVKM. The CDR3 DNA follows: TGTGCCAGCAGTTCCCCAACAGGGGGCCCGAACACTGAAGCTTTCTTT. Translation gives CASSSPTGGPNTEAFF.

The V call is TRBV5-1, the J call TRBJ2-5; TRBD1 might be the D (6 bases). V dropped 0 bases and J dropped 5 bases, with 11 bases sitting between them. Germline V gene data show CDR1 as SGHRS and CDR2 as YFSETQ. The CDR3 loop spans 14 amino acids. This CDR3 is CASSLGTGLETQYF. CDR3 bases: TGCGCCAGCAGCTTGGGAACAGGGTTGGAGACCCAGTACTTC.

The V call is TRBV4-3, the J call TRBJ2-1, with TRBD2 matching 13 bases. The V and J ends lost 3 bases and 9 bases, in that order; junction bases with no gene match: 8. CDR1 is LGHNA and CDR2 is YSLEER in the germline V gene. The CDR3 runs 16 residues. CDR3 bases: TGCGCCAGCAGCCAGTGGACTAGCGGGGGTGGGGGTGAGCAGTTCTTC. Its protein is CASSQWTSGGGGEQFF.

This clonotype was detected many times. The chain uses TRBV4-3 and TRBJ2-2; 7 bases fit TRBD2. The CDR3 loop spans 17 amino acids. The J segment lost 7 bases and the V segment lost 0 bases, leaving 11 bases of the junction unmatched. Germline V gives CDR1 LGHNA, CDR2 YSLEER. The CDR3 DNA reads as TGCGCCAGCAGCCAAGATAGAGAGGGGAGGGCGAGCGGGGAGCTGTTTTTT. Residues: CASSQDREGRASGELFF.

This clonotype showed up many times. The CDR3 reads CAISESSGWGRTDTQYF. DNA of the CDR3: TGTGCCATCAGTGAGTCTTCGGGATGGGGAAGGACAGATACGCAGTATTTT. The rearrangement links TRBV10-3 to TRBJ2-3; a weak D match, TRBD2 (5 bases). CDR3 length: 17 amino acids. Germline lookup yields CDR1 ENHRY and CDR2 SYGVKD. The V and J ends lost 0 bases and 3 bases respectively, with 16 bases between them.

Only a few counts were recorded for this clonotype. The chain couples TRBV7-6 to TRBJ1-5; no firm D call. The V gene's germline CDR1 is SGHVS and CDR2 FNYEAQ. V lost 1 base, J lost 1 base, and 11 bases lay in between. CDR3 length equals 16 residues. The CDR3 reads CASSLGPPGSNQPQHF. The CDR3 nucleotides are TGTGCCAGCAGCTTAGGCCCCCCCGGGAGCAATCAGCCCCAGCATTTT.

V gene TRBV5-6 combines with J gene TRBJ1-4; a possible D gene is TRBD1 (6 bases). Germline CDR1 reads SGHDT; CDR2 reads YYEEEE. Trimming took off 4 bases at V and 10 bases at J, with 14 bases between the two ends. The CDR3 runs 13 residues. CDR3 sequence reads: CASSVTGNRKLFF. In nucleotides, the CDR3 is TGTGCCAGCAGCGTAACAGGGAACAGAAAACTGTTTTTT. Together with reference TRBV5-6 and TRBJ1-4, the CDR3 gives the full variable domain: DAGVTQSPTHLIKTRGQQVTLRCSPKSGHDTVSWYQQALGQGPQFIFQYYEEEERQRGNFPDRFSGHQFPNYSSELNVNALLLGDSALYLCASSVTGNRKLFFGSGTQLSVL.

This clonotype occurred many times. The rearrangement links TRBV7-9 to TRBJ2-3; 11 nucleotides agree with TRBD1. CDR1 SEHNR and CDR2 FQNEAQ come from the germline V gene (reference sequence). The CDR3 has 15 amino acids. Trimming at V came to 3 bases and at J to 4 bases, leaving 3 bases not matched to a gene. CDR3 nucleotide sequence: TGTGCCAGCAGCTTCGGACAGGGGGCAGCAGATACGCAGTATTTT. Translated, it gives CASSFGQGAADTQYF.

The rearrangement uses TRBV6-5 and TRBJ2-3; 11 nucleotides agree with TRBD2. Trimming removed 5 bases from V and 0 bases from J; junction bases left unmatched: 4. The germline CDR1 and CDR2 sequences are MNHEY and SVGAGI. This CDR3 has 16 amino acids. CDR3 loop: CASSKTSGASTDTQYF. The CDR3 DNA reads as TGTGCCAGCAGTAAGACTAGCGGGGCGAGCACAGATACGCAGTATTTT.

The sample holds a few counts of this clonotype. The rearrangement links TRBV7-2 to TRBJ1-5, with a weak D call TRBD1 (6 bases). With 1 base removed from V and 0 bases from J, the gap between germline ends came to 13 bases. CDR3 length equals 17 residues. Germline CDR1 SGHTA, CDR2 FQGNSA. Here the CDR3 DNA reads TGTGCCAGCAGCTTAGTACAGGGACCCTATAGCAATCAGCCCCAGCATTTT. Translated: CASSLVQGPYSNQPQHF. Full variable domain (outside the CDR3, taken from reference TRBV7-2 and TRBJ1-5): GAGVSQSPSNKVTEKGKDVELRCDPISGHTALYWYRQSLGQGLEFLIYFQGNSAPDKSGLPSDRFSAERTGGSVSTLTIQRTQQEDSAVYLCASSLVQGPYSNQPQHFGDGTRLSIL.

This clonotype has a handful of counts. The chain uses TRBV20-1 and TRBJ1-2; the match to TRBD1 covers 9 bases. CDR1 DFQATT and CDR2 SNEGSKA come from the germline V gene (reference sequence). V was clipped by 0 bases and J by 4 bases; unmatched bases: 6. CDR3 length: 15 residues. In DNA form, the CDR3 reads TGCAGTGCTAGAGACCGGACAGGGGAACTCTATGGCTACACCTTC. It translates to CSARDRTGELYGYTF.

This sequence joins TRBV7-2 and TRBJ1-6, with D maybe TRBD1 (6 bases). Germline V CDR1 and CDR2: SGHTA, FQGNSA. Deletions cut 5 bases from V and 9 bases from J, with 17 bases between. CDR3 size: 15 residues. CDR3 protein: CASSPGVGAASPLHF. CDR3 DNA sequence: TGTGCCAGCAGCCCAGGGGTAGGGGCGGCTTCACCCCTCCACTTT.

This clonotype occurred a few times. The rearrangement uses TRBV15 and TRBJ2-7, with D possibly being TRBD1 (5 bases). Trimming removed 8 bases at V and 2 bases at J, with 19 bases between. CDR3 size: 15 residues. In germline, CDR1 is LNHNV, CDR2 YYDKDF (reference sequence). CDR3 region: CATSPGHTTPYEQYV. CDR3 nucleotide sequence: TGTGCCACCTCCCCTGGACACACAACGCCCTACGAGCAGTACGTC.

The CDR3 DNA reads TGTGCCAGCAGCTCCCCAGGGAATAACTATGGCTACACCTTC. Its protein is CASSSPGNNYGYTF. The rearrangement joins TRBV7-2 to TRBJ1-2; TRBD1 might be the D (5 bases). Trimming stripped 4 bases from V and 1 base from J, with 10 bases between. Germline V gives CDR1 SGHTA, CDR2 FQGNSA. There are 14 residues in the CDR3. The full variable domain, with the rest looked up from reference TRBV7-2 and TRBJ1-2, is GAGVSQSPSNKVTEKGKDVELRCDPISGHTALYWYRQSLGQGLEFLIYFQGNSAPDKSGLPSDRFSAERTGGSVSTLTIQRTQQEDSAVYLCASSSPGNNYGYTFGSGTRLTVV.

This clonotype was seen a few times. The V gene is TRBV6-2 or TRBV6-3, the J gene TRBJ1-1; D is possibly TRBD1 (5 bases). Looked up from germline, CDR1 is MNHEY and CDR2 is SVGEGT. Trimming removed 10 bases from V and 1 base from J, with 7 bases in between. The CDR3 covers 11 residues. This CDR3 is CATGANTEAFF. The CDR3 region has the DNA TGTGCCACCGGGGCGAACACTGAAGCTTTCTTT.

This clonotype has at least ten counts. CDR3 nucleotide sequence: TGCGCCAGCAGCGTAGGGACAGGGGCTAATGAAAAACTGTTTTTT. This encodes CASSVGTGANEKLFF. The chain links TRBV4-3 to TRBJ1-4; 10 bases line up with TRBD1. The junction had 3 bases not matched to a gene; V was cut back by 5 bases and J by 3 bases. This CDR3 spans 15 amino acids. CDR1 and CDR2 from the germline V gene are LGHNA and YSLEER.

This clonotype showed up many times. The V gene is TRBV28, the J gene TRBJ2-3; 10 positions match TRBD2. CDR3 length equals 15 residues. The ends lost 6 bases at V and 4 bases at J; junction bases unmatched: 7. Looked up from germline, CDR1 is MDHEN and CDR2 is SYDVKM. CDR3 sequence: CASSLSGGAADTQYF. DNA for the CDR3: TGTGCCAGCAGCCTCAGCGGGGGGGCCGCAGATACGCAGTATTTT. Using reference TRBV28 and TRBJ2-3 for the parts outside the CDR3, the full variable domain is DVKVTQSSRYLVKRTGEKVFLECVQDMDHENMFWYRQDPGLGLRLIYFSYDVKMKEKGDIPEGYSVSREKKERFSLILESASTNQTSMYLCASSLSGGAADTQYFGPGTRLTVL.